The clone carrying this T cell receptor beta chain has just one count. The antigen remains undetermined. Researchers took RNA transcripts and amplified the TCR beta CDR3 regions from them. The HTBI primer set served for first-round RT-PCR of the TCR CDR3. TCRdb re-called the multiplex PCR reads through MiXCR, storing one row per CDR3 protein. The sample carries around 600,000 distinct CDR3 sequences, approximately 14% recorded once. These data originate in a study of T cells in Graves' hyperthyroidism and ophthalmopathy. Findings of the study overall: The model predicted ophthalmopathy a median approximately six months before onset.

The CDR3 loop spans 16 amino acids. Trimming removed 4 bases at V and 1 base at J, with 15 bases between. Germline V CDR1 and CDR2: SGHAT, FQNNGV. Sequenced material: blood. The sequence came from a woman aged 45-59 years with Graves' ophthalmopathy. The chain carries TRBV11-2 and TRBJ2-3; D is unresolved. The CDR3 DNA follows: TGTGCCAGCAGCTCCAGGTATTGGTTTGGCACAGATACGCAGTATTTT. It yields the protein CASSSRYWFGTDTQYF.